This T cell receptor (beta chain) was identified in a study of sequential checkpoint blockade in melanoma (dated by TCRdb to the late 2010s). In terms of the full investigation: Using 1:1 randomization, the trial assigned patients either to first-line nivolumab followed by ipilimumab (arm A) or to ipilimumab followed by nivolumab (arm B). Maintenance nivolumab was given following each of the two trial sequences.

The immunoSEQ Assay was used to immunosequence TCRbeta CDR3 regions from genomic DNA. Before high-throughput sequencing, genomic DNA was amplified using bias-controlled multiplex PCR. From the authors' description of their analysis: To quantify the absolute abundance of each unique TCRbeta CDR3 region, the sequences were collapsed and filtered. Clonality, defined as 1 minus Pielou's evenness, was calculated using only productive rearrangements. Clones with significantly greater frequencies in on-treatment versus baseline samples were identified using a previously published method. In its TCRdb copy, this immuneACCESS table keeps in-frame sequences only and misses some clones. Where compared with another copy, unresolved V genes explain less than half of these, and the others have no known cause. V, J and clone size reflect that table, while D and trimming were determined from the DNA. The sample records approximately 21,000 clones, roughly 86% of which are singletons. The ten top clones hold 11% of the sample.

Explained via the paper, the treatment or condition label denotes: randomized to nivolumab then ipilimumab (arm A) or the reverse (arm B). None of the trial patients had been given prior DNA-damaging chemotherapy. Live CD3+CD8+ cells negative for CD19 and CD56 were sorted from thawed PBMCs on a FACS Aria II flow cytometer. CheckMate 064, a randomized, open-label phase II trial of sequential checkpoint blockade, was the source of the samples, all of which came from patients with melanoma. Peripheral blood mononuclear cells were collected by leukapheresis, purified using Ficoll-Paque, and frozen in human serum containing around 9.8% DMSO. Purity of sorted blood CD3+CD8+ cells was verified at >98% immediately after sorting, followed by DNA extraction. Concerning this clone itself: The antigen it recognizes is unknown. Per-base quality was not reported, and no clone a single base away is much larger than it.

Overall study results and their limits: The model for predicting response that combines TCR metrics with mutation burden needs to be validated in larger, independent patient cohorts.

The CDR3 starts with the cysteine, ends with the phenylalanine, and has 16 residues. Of all the DNA, just the CDR3 is kept, 48 bases in frame from base 1. Looking up the germline V gene (reference sequence) yields CDR1 SGHKS and CDR2 YYEKEE. V is shortened by 7 bases, J by 4 bases, and the region joining them spans 23 bases. The receptor was derived from a human donor with melanoma. The chain is made from TRBV5-5 and TRBJ1-2, with no confident D gene call. The starting material was CD8+ T cells sorted from blood (inferred from file names), obtained from a patient given nivolumab and ipilimumab in sequence. CDR3 reads: CASAKRISRKTYGYTF. The sequence in DNA is TGTGCCAGCGCTAAGCGTATCTCGCGAAAGACCTATGGCTACACCTTC. With the rest looked up from the reference TRBV5-5 and TRBJ1-2 genes rather than sequenced, the full variable domain is DAGVTQSPTHLIKTRGQQVTLRCSPISGHKSVSWYQQVLGQGPQFIFQYYEKEERGRGNFPDRFSARQFPNYSSELNVNALLLGDSALYLCASAKRISRKTYGYTFGSGTRLTVV.